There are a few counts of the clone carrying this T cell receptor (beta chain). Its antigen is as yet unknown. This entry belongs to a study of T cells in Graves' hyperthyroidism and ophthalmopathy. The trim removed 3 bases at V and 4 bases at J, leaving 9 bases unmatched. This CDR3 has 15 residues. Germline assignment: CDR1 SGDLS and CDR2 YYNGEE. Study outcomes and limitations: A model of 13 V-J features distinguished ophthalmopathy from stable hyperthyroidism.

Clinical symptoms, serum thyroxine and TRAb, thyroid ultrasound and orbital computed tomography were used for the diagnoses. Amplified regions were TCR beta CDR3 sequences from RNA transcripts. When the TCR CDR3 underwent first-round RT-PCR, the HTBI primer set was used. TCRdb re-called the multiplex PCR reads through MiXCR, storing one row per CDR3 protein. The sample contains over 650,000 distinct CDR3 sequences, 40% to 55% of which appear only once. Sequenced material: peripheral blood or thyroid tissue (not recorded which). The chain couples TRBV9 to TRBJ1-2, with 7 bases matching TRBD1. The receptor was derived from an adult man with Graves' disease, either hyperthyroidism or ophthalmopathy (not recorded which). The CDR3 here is CASSEVMGQSYGYTF. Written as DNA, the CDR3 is TGTGCCAGCAGCGAAGTTATGGGACAGTCCTATGGCTACACCTTC.